This T cell receptor (beta chain) came from a study of PD-L1 blockade in urothelial cancer. Measured with immunoSEQ multiplex PCR; TCRdb has only the in-frame clones, and not every one. The sample contains more than 90,000 clones, around 86% of which appear only once. The time point was: pretreatment peripheral blood. Deletions cut 6 bases from V and 5 bases from J, with 25 bases between. Germline V CDR1 and CDR2: MNHEY, SMNVEV (reference sequence). The CDR3 is made up of 17 amino acids. The sequences come from PBMCs, collected around atezolizumab (anti-PD-L1) treatment. This clonotype was obtained from a man aged 60 to 69 with urothelial cancer. This chain links TRBV27 with TRBJ1-1; tentatively, D is TRBD1 (6 bases). CDR3 nucleotides: TGTGCCAGCAGCAAATCAGGGGTAAATGGGCCGGGGACTGAAGCTTTCTTT. Translating it yields CASSKSGVNGPGTEAFF.